The 8 T cell receptor beta chains in this list originate from one sample, sequenced in a study of blood T cell repertoires in COVID-19. Clones were sequenced by immunoSEQ multiplex PCR, and TCRdb holds only the in-frame ones, with some missing. Of 350,000 to 450,000 clones listed, around 86% are singletons. Source material: PBMCs or T cells enriched from blood (not recorded which). These receptors were taken from a woman between 50 and 59 years old who had recovered from COVID-19.

This chain joins TRBV7-6 and TRBJ2-2, with 7 bases matching TRBD2. The CDR3 extends over 15 amino acids. Germline V gene sequence: CDR1 SGHVS, CDR2 FNYEAQ. The ends lost 5 bases at V and 4 bases at J; junction bases unmatched: 7. The DNA of the CDR3 is TGTGCCAGCAGCCCGAGGGAGGGAGGCACCGGGGAGCTGTTTTTT. Protein sequence: CASSPREGGTGELFF.

The V and J genes are TRBV6-2 or TRBV6-3 and TRBJ1-2; D unresolved. The V gene's germline CDR1 is MNHEY and CDR2 SVGEGT. V lost 2 bases and J lost 9, with 10 bases in between. The CDR3 contains 12 residues. The chain's CDR3 is CASSYQRGSYTF. CDR3 DNA: TGTGCCAGCAGTTACCAAAGAGGGAGCTACACCTTC.

This clone was seen a single time. The DNA of the CDR3 is TGTGCCAGCTCACCAGGGAGGAATAACATGAACACTGAAGCTTTCTTT. Its protein is CASSPGRNNMNTEAFF. The chain uses TRBV18 and TRBJ1-1; D uncertain. The germline V gene encodes CDR1 KGHSH and CDR2 LQKENI. V was clipped by 2 bases and J by 0 bases, with 13 bases between them. This CDR3 comprises 16 residues.

The V gene is TRBV7-9, the J gene TRBJ2-3, with D possibly matching TRBD1 (7 bases). Trimming cost V 5 bases and J 6 bases, with 21 bases left between them. This CDR3 has 16 amino acids. The germline CDR1 and CDR2 sequences are SEHNR and FQNEAQ (reference sequence). CDR3 DNA: TGTGCCAGCAGCGCAGGGGGGCCCACGAATGTGGATACGCAGTATTTT. It is translated as CASSAGGPTNVDTQYF.

The V call is TRBV19, the J call TRBJ2-2; 14 nucleotides line up with TRBD2. The CDR3 runs 17 residues. The germline V gene has CDR1 LNHDA and CDR2 SQIVND (reference sequence). Trimming cost V 5 bases and J 5 bases; bases outside gene matches: 7. CDR3 residues: CASSPTSGRAVTGELFF. CDR3 coding DNA: TGTGCCAGTAGTCCGACTAGCGGGAGGGCCGTAACCGGGGAGCTGTTTTTT.

The CDR3 DNA is TGTGCCAGCAGCCAAGATCATCGCACTAGCGGGGGTTTCTCCTACGAGCAGTACTTC. It yields the protein CASSQDHRTSGGFSYEQYF. V and J are TRBV14 and TRBJ2-7, with 11 bases fitting TRBD2. After removal of 0 bases from V and 0 bases from J, the junction contained 10 bases not matched to a gene. Germline assignment: CDR1 SGHDN and CDR2 FVKESK. The CDR3 totals 19 residues.

The V and J genes are TRBV7-9 and TRBJ2-2; 9 nucleotides match TRBD1. The CDR3 extends over 19 amino acids. CDR1 is SEHNR and CDR2 is FQNEAQ in the germline V gene (reference sequence). J gave up 3 bases and V 2 bases, and 13 bases lay outside the gene matches. This CDR3 is CASSLTLVGQGPYTGELFF. Here the CDR3 DNA reads TGTGCCAGCAGCTTAACTTTGGTTGGACAGGGGCCATACACCGGGGAGCTGTTTTTT.

The chain couples TRBV15 to TRBJ2-1, with TRBD2 matching over 8 bases. CDR1 LNHNV and CDR2 YYDKDF come from the germline V gene (reference sequence). Trimming at V came to 0 bases and at J to 12 bases, leaving 4 bases not matched to a gene. The CDR3 contains 13 residues. This CDR3 reads CATSRDTSGLQFF. The CDR3 bases are TGTGCCACCAGCAGAGACACTAGCGGACTGCAGTTCTTC.